The clone carrying this T cell receptor beta chain was picked up a small number of times. Its antigen is not identified. TCR alpha and TCR beta cDNA libraries with sample barcodes and UMIs came from 5'RACE using constant-segment primers. TCRdb recomputed calls from the 5' RACE reads with MiXCR, one row per CDR3 protein. Among fewer than 250,000 distinct CDR3 sequences listed, around 25% were seen once. V trimming: 3 bases; J trimming: 7 bases; junction bases outside the gene matches: 6. This CDR3 region has 14 residues. This entry belongs to a study of T-cell memory formation after mild COVID-19. Findings and caveats of the study: The study found contracting CD4+ clones mainly in CM and EM and contracting CD8+ clones in EMRA. Proof of SARS-CoV-2 specificity was absent for the second-wave clones that crested on day 37. Detection of some responders pre-infection suggested pre-existing cross-reactive memory T cells participated.

This TCR was recovered from an adult woman who had mild COVID-19 (a few samples of this study predate the infection). Cell type and time point are not known. The sequencing input was PBMCs or a T cell subset sorted from them (not recorded which). The V gene is TRBV12-3 or TRBV12-4, the J gene TRBJ2-1; TRBD1 aligns across 7 bases. CDR3 coding DNA: TGTGCCAGCAGTTTGGGTGACAGGGTGAATGAGCAGTTCTTC. Protein sequence: CASSLGDRVNEQFF.